One T cell receptor (beta chain) is described in this entry. The sample originates from a study of cytomegalovirus exposure and HLA in healthy donors. The CDR3 length is 18 residues. CDR1 LGHNT and CDR2 FRNRAP come from the germline V gene. Unmatched junction bases numbered 10, after V lost 0 bases and J lost 1 base. PCR primers comprised 60 Vbeta and 13 Jbeta primers. Clones were sequenced by immunoSEQ multiplex PCR, and TCRdb holds only the in-frame ones, with some missing. The sample consists of 200,000 to 250,000 clones, roughly 81% of them appearing once. This chain uses TRBV12-5 with TRBJ2-5; 8 nucleotides line up with TRBD2. The sequencing input was PBMCs. The receptor was derived from a girl aged 2 to 9 in good health and CMV-seronegative. The CDR3 spells CASGLVCPPLAGQETQYF. CDR3 coding DNA: TGTGCTAGTGGTTTGGTATGTCCCCCGCTAGCGGGCCAAGAGACCCAGTACTTC.